This section outlines one T cell receptor beta chain sequence together with its context. This clonotype has at least ten counts. Its antigen specificity is not known. A read error may produce the germline difference seen at one junction end. This entry is derived from a study of regulatory T cells in long-lasting Graves disease (dated by TCRdb to about 2021). Context from the whole study: Antithyroid drugs had been taken for less than 3 months by newly diagnosed Graves' disease patients. Peripheral blood TCR sequencing and RNA sequencing compared persistent Graves' disease patients with newly diagnosed Graves' disease patients. The study took place in China and was registered as a clinical trial. A total of around 35 samples were covered by TCR sequencing, comprising approximately 13 persistent and about 20 newly diagnosed Graves' disease patients. The research as a whole found: As a limitation, the authors acknowledged that the small sample size may reduce accuracy. Peripheral blood alone was examined, since thyroid tissue, which constituted the primary lesion, could not be accessed. TRBV28, TRBJ1-2 and TRBJ2-5 were preferentially used in persistent disease, while TRBV20-1 and TRBJ2-1 were favored in newly diagnosed disease. Sequencing and analysis were limited to the TCR beta chain. Compared with newly diagnosed patients, persistent Graves' disease patients had lower TCR Shannon entropy and fewer highly expanded clones, which suggests clonal expansion. A larger number of public clonotypes was shared among persistent patients (around 3,000) than among newly diagnosed patients (around 970).

The germline V gene gives CDR1 as SGHRS and CDR2 as YFSETQ. The CDR3 spans 13 residues, from the cysteine through the phenylalanine. The DNA shown is the 39-base CDR3, in frame from base 1. The method behind the library was multiplex PCR. For sequencing, an Illumina HiSeq 4000 was employed. TCR beta libraries were built with iRepertoire HTBI primers and Arm-PCR amplification of CDR3 regions. Before sequencing, the PCR products underwent gel purification. Regarding the original processing steps: A total of 60 to 80 TRBV and some 13 TRBJ segments were identified across samples and were used for gene usage analysis of CDR3 amino acid clonotypes. Filtered high-quality paired reads were merged into contigs using COPE and FqMerger. BLAST was used to align contigs to IMGT TRBV, TRBD and TRBJ reference genes, with CDR3 defined following IMGT. Any clonotype with a frequency above 0.1% was classified as a highly expanded clone. Shannon entropy served as the measure of repertoire diversity, while the Gini coefficient captured V-J evenness. Clonotypes shared by more than one individual were considered public. The raw public reads went through TCRdb reprocessing: fastp at Q25, MiXCR clone calling, in-frame beta chains kept. CDR3 protein sequences are deduplicated, and each keeps its most common genes and DNA. V and J calls and clone size were set by TCRdb, not the authors. This sample has roughly 250,000 distinct CDR3 sequences in its table, and about 18% of those were observed once. Together, the top ten hold 12% to 15% of the sample.

The sample's time point, from its label and the paper: newly diagnosed GD, antithyroid drugs for less than 3 months. For both TCR sequencing and RNA sequencing, RNA was extracted from PBMCs in TRIzol. The diagnosis of Graves' disease was made according to American Thyroid Association guidelines. Patients were recruited from an endocrinology department in Xi'an, China. Each patient gave about 10 milliliters of peripheral blood, collected in an EDTA anticoagulant tube. PBMCs were isolated by Ficoll Paque Plus density gradient separation without further T cell sorting. An Agilent 2100 Bioanalyzer and agarose gel were used to check RNA quality, and a NanoDrop 2000 was used to measure RNA concentration. A further study also used this sample, focusing on T cells in Graves' hyperthyroidism and ophthalmopathy. The second study reports: Graves' hyperthyroidism was defined as stable when no progression to ophthalmopathy occurred over 18 months of follow-up. Hyperthyroidism patients were newly diagnosed, with disease duration under 2 months, and aged 18 to 65 years. Any patient with an uncontrolled infection, another autoimmune disease, pregnancy or lactation was excluded. Diagnoses were based on clinical symptoms, serum thyroxine and TRAb, thyroid ultrasound and orbital computed tomography. The TCR CDR3 was subjected to a first round of RT-PCR using the HTBI primer set and the Qiagen OneStep RT-PCR kit. Most expanded thyroid clonotypes (frequency above 0.001) were also found in blood, which suggests that blood repertoires may mirror thyroid immune responses. Ophthalmopathy was separated from stable hyperthyroidism by a 13 V-J signature model, with about 86% sensitivity and just over 81% specificity obtained in cross-validation and 80%/75% obtained in testing. In validation, progression to ophthalmopathy was predicted by the model with approximately 67% sensitivity and roughly 76% specificity, a median of 6.5 months before onset. TCR V-J signatures able to tell the groups apart were searched for in a discovery cohort of 90 to 100 patients, of whom over 40 had Graves' ophthalmopathy and about 60 had stable Graves' hyperthyroidism. Whether ophthalmopathy could be predicted prospectively was tested in an independent validation cohort made up of fewer than 20 hyperthyroidism patients plus 17 patients who later progressed to ophthalmopathy. The roughly 100 discovery patients were randomly divided into training and test sets at a 7:3 ratio. Thyroid tissue and blood T-cell repertoires from six Graves' hyperthyroidism patients were also compared in the study. After blood sampling, hyperthyroidism patients were treated with methimazole at a starting dose of 30 mg daily, and ophthalmopathy patients were treated with high-dose intravenous methylprednisolone. A second multiplex PCR round built the libraries, followed by size selection and purification. Libraries were sequenced paired-end with 100 bp reads on an Illumina HiSeq2000. SOAPnuke was used to process the raw data, with reads discarded if the reads contained adapters or uncalled bases, had a mean Phred below 15, or lacked an exact constant-primer or identifier match. COPE v1.2.5 was used to merge high-quality paired reads, and clonotypes were defined as unique nucleotide sequences. Clonotypes were aligned to IMGT TRBV, TRBD and TRBJ reference segments using MiTCR v1.1. The analysis was restricted to V-J combinations with a frequency above 0.0001, which together covered 99.2% of the repertoires. The TCS score was defined as F50 (clonal expansion) divided by E x V (chaos), with BLOSUM62-based TCRdist calculated between CDR3 peptides within each V-J. Welch's t-statistics and random forest reduced roughly 540 V-J features to 10 to 15, which were used in a naive Bayes classifier (R e1071). Sample size was not statistically predetermined, and investigators were not blinded to group allocation. TCR Vbeta CDR3 sequencing of 120 to 150 peripheral blood samples (43 ophthalmopathy, roughly 72 hyperthyroidism and approximately 17 progressor patients) is reported in the paper.

Here the chain combines TRBV5-1 and TRBJ1-1; no D gene call is confident. Sequenced material: peripheral blood mononuclear cells (PBMCs), taken at new diagnosis, from a patient treated with antithyroid drugs. The sequence was collected from a woman in her 30s with Graves disease. Donor details come from another sample of the same person, matched by shared clones. The CDR3 reads as follows: CASSFRSNTEAFF. The DNA sequence is as follows: TGTGCCAGCAGTTTCCGGTCGAACACTGAAGCTTTCTTT.